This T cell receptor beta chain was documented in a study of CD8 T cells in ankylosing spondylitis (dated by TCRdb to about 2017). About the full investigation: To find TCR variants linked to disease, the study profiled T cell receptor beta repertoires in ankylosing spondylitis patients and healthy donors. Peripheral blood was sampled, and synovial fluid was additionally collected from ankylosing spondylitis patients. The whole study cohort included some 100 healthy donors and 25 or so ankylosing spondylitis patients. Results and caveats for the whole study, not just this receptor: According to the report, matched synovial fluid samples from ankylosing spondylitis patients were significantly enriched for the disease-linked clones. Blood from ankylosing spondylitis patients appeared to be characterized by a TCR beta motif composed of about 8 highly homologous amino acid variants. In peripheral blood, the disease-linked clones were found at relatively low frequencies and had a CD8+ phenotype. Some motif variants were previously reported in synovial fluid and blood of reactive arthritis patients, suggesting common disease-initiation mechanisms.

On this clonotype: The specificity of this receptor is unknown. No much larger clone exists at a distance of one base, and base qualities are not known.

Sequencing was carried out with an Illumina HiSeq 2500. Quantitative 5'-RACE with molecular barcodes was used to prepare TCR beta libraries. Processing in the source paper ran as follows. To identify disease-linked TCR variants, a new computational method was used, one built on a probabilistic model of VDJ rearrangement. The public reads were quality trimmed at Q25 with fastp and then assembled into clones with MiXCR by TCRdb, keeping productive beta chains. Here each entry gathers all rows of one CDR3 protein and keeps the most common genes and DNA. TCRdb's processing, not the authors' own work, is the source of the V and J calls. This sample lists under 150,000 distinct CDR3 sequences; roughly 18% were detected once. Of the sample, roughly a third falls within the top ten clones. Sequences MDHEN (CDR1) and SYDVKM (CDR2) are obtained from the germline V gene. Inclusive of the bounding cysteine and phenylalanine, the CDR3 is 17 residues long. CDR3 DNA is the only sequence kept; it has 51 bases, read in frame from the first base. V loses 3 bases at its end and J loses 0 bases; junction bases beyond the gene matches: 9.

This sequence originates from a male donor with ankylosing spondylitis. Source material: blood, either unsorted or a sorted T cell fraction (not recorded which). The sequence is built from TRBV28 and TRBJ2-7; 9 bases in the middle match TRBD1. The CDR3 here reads CASSLSPGQGSSYEQYF. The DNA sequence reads TGTGCCAGCAGTTTGAGCCCTGGACAGGGGAGCTCCTACGAGCAGTACTTC.